This T cell receptor beta chain was sequenced in a study of T cell changes during pregnancy in multiple sclerosis. Profiling relied on immunoSEQ multiplex PCR, and the TCRdb table lists in-frame clones only, not all of them. The repertoire holds more than 85,000 clones, with around 90% as singletons. Losses at the gene ends were 3 bases for V and 4 bases for J; bases not matched to a gene: 5. Germline V CDR1 and CDR2: MNHNY, SVGAGI (reference sequence). This CDR3 region has 16 residues. The chain uses TRBV6-6 and TRBJ2-3; the match to TRBD2 covers 12 bases. Sample: peripheral blood, taken in the second trimester of pregnancy. The TCR was taken from a female donor with multiple sclerosis, enrolled in a pregnancy study. CDR3 sequence reads: CASSYGLAGSPDTQYF. CDR3 bases: TGTGCCAGCAGTTATGGACTAGCGGGGTCCCCAGATACGCAGTATTTT.